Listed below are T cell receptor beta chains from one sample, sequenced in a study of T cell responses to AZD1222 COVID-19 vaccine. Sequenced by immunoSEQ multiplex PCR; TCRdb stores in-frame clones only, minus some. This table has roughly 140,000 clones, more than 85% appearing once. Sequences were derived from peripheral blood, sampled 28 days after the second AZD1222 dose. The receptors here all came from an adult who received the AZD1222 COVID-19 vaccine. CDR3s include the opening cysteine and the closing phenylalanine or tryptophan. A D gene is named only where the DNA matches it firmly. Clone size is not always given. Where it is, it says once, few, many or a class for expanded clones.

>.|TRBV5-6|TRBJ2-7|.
TGTGCCAGCAGCCCCGGAGGTGTCGCTCAGCAGTACTTC
CASSPGGVAQQYF
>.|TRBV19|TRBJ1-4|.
TGTGCCAGTAGTATTCAAGGGCAAACTAATGAAAAACTGTTTTTT
CASSIQGQTNEKLFF
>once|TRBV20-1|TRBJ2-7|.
TGCAGTGCAAGGGATACGTTCGAGCAGTACTTC
CSARDTFEQYF
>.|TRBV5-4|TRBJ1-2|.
TGTGCCAGCAGCTTGTTAGGAGTCTATGGCTACACCTTC
CASSLLGVYGYTF
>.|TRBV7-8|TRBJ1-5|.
TGTGCCAGCAGCCCTAGTCCGAGGGGAAGTGTTAATCAGCCCCAGCATTTT
CASSPSPRGSVNQPQHF
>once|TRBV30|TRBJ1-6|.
TGTGCCAGGATGAACCACGGGACATCTAATTCACCCCTCCACTTT
CARMNHGTSNSPLHF
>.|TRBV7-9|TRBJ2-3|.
TGTGCCAGCAGCGCCCCTGGAGATACGCAGTATTTT
CASSAPGDTQYF
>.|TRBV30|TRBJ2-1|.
TGTGCCTGGAGTGTCCAGTTGGCAGGGGCCTACAATGAGCAGTTCTTC
CAWSVQLAGAYNEQFF
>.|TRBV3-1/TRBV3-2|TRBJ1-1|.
TGTGCCAGCAGCCAAGATTTGGGGGGGGGCAAAAGTTACACTGAAGCTTTCTTT
CASSQDLGGGKSYTEAFF
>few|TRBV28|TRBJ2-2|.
TGTGCCAGCAGTCCCGAATCGCGCTGGCTAGCGTCTGTCACCGGGGAGCTGTTTTTT
CASSPESRWLASVTGELFF
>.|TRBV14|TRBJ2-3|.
TGTGCCAGCAGCCTGATTAGAACAGATACGCAGTATTTT
CASSLIRTDTQYF
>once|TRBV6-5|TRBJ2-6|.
TGTGCCAGCAGTTACTCGTCCGCTTCTGGGGCCAACGTCCTGACTTTC
CASSYSSASGANVLTF
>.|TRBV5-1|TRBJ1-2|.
TGCGCCAGCAGCTTGGCCGTCGGCCTTCCTAGAAACTATGGCTACACCTTC
CASSLAVGLPRNYGYTF
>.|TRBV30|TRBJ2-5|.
TGTGCCTACTCTCCGAGGGGCAGGGAGACCCAGTACTTC
CAYSPRGRETQYF
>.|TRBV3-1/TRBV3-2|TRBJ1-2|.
TGTGCCAGCAGTCACTTTACAGGGTTGGATGGCTACACCTTC
CASSHFTGLDGYTF
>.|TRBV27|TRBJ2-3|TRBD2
TGTGCCAGCAGTTTCGGACTAGCGGGGTATACGCAGTATTTT
CASSFGLAGYTQYF
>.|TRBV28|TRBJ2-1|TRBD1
TGTGCCAGCAGTTTGGACAGGATAGGTGAGCAGTTCTTC
CASSLDRIGEQFF
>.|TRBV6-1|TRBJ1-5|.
TGTGCCAGCAGTGAAGCTTCCCCTTTGAGAAGAAGGGATGTTCAGCCCCAGCATTTT
CASSEASPLRRRDVQPQHF
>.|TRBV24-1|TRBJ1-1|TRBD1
TGTGCCACCAGTGCCCGGGACAGGGGAAACACTGAAGCTTTCTTT
CATSARDRGNTEAFF
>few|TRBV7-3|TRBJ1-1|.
TGTGCCAGCAGCTTAACGGCGACCACTGAAGCTTTCTTT
CASSLTATTEAFF
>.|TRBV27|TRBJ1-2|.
TGTGCCAGCAGTTTACTGTCCGGATATGGCTACACCTTC
CASSLLSGYGYTF
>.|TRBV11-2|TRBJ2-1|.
TGTGCCAGCAGCACCATCCAGGGTAAACCAGAGCAGTTCTTC
CASSTIQGKPEQFF
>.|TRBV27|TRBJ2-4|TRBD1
TGTGCCAGCAAGGCACAGGGGGGTGGAGACATTCAGTACTTC
CASKAQGGGDIQYF
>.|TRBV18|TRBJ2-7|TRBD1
TGTGCCAGCTCACCGGGGACAGGGGGGAATGAGCAGTACTTC
CASSPGTGGNEQYF
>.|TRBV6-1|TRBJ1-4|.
TGTGCCAGCAGTGAACCAGGAGGGGCACGGGAAAAACTGTTTTTT
CASSEPGGAREKLFF
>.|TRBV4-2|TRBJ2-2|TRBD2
TGTGCCAGCGGACGGGAGGGCCGAGGCACCGGGGAGCTGTTTTTT
CASGREGRGTGELFF
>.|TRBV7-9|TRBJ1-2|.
TGTGCCAGCAGCTTCCAGGCAGGGCCGCTCTATGGCTACACCTTC
CASSFQAGPLYGYTF
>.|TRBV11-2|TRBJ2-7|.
TGTGCCAGCAGTTTCCGTGGCCCTAGCAACTACGAGCAGTACTTC
CASSFRGPSNYEQYF
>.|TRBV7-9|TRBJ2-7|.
TGTGCCAGCAGCTCGGACACCGATTCCTACGAGCAGTACTTC
CASSSDTDSYEQYF
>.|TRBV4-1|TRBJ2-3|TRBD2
TGCGCCAGCAGCCAAGAGCGGGGGGGCCCAGATACGCAGTATTTT
CASSQERGGPDTQYF
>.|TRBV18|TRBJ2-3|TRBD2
TGTGCCAGCTCACCAAACAAGGGGCTAGCGGGAGGAGATACGCAGTATTTT
CASSPNKGLAGGDTQYF
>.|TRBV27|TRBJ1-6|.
TGTGCCAGCAGTTTATCAGGCCTACCCCTCCACTTT
CASSLSGLPLHF
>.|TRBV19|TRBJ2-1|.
TGTGCCAGTAGAACAGGGGGGGATGAGCAGTTCTTC
CASRTGGDEQFF
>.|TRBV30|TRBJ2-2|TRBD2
TGTGCCTGGATTAATCGGGGGGGCCGCACCGGGGAGCTGTTTTTT
CAWINRGGRTGELFF
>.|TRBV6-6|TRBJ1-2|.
TGTGCCAGCAGGAAGGACAATTTAGGCTACACCTTC
CASRKDNLGYTF
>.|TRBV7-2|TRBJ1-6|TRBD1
TGTGCCAGCAGCCTGACGGGACAGAAAAATTCACCCCTCCACTTT
CASSLTGQKNSPLHF
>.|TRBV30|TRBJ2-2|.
TGTGCCTGGAGTGACACCGGGGAGCTGTTTTTT
CAWSDTGELFF
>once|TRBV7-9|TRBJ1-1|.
TGTGCCAGCACCCCGGGGGGACTCGGCACTGAAGCTTTCTTT
CASTPGGLGTEAFF
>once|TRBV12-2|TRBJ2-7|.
TGTGCAAGTCGCTTAGCGGACTGCTACTACGAGCAGTACTTC
CASRLADCYYEQYF
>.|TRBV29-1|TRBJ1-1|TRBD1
TGCAGCGTTGGATCAGGGGGGTACACTGAAGCTTTCTTT
CSVGSGGYTEAFF
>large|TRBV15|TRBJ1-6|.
TGTGCCACCAGCAGAGACGACCCTACGAGCTCCTATAATTCACCCCTCCACTTT
CATSRDDPTSSYNSPLHF
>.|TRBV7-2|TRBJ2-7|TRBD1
TGTGCCAGCAGTCAAGGAACGGGGACAGGCGGCCACGAGCAGTACTTC
CASSQGTGTGGHEQYF
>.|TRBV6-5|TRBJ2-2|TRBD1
TGTGCCAGCAGTTCGTGGACAGGGAACACCGGGGAGCTGTTTTTT
CASSSWTGNTGELFF